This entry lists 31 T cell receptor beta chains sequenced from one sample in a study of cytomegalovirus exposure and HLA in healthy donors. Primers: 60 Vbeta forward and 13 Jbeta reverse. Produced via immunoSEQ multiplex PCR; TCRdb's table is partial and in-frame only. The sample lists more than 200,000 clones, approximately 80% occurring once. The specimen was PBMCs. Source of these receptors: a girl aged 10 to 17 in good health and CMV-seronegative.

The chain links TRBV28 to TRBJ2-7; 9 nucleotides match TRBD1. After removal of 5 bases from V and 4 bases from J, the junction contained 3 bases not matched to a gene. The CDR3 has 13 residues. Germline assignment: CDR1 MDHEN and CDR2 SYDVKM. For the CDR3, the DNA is TGTGCCAGCAGTCGACAGGGGGGGTACGAGCAGTACTTC. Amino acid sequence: CASSRQGGYEQYF.

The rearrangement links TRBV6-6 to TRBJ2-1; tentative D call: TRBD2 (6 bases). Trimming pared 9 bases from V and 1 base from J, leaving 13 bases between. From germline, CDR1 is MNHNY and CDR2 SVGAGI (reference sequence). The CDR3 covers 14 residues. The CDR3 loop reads CASEKEGSYNEQFF. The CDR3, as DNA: TGTGCCAGTGAAAAGGAGGGGTCCTACAATGAGCAGTTCTTC.

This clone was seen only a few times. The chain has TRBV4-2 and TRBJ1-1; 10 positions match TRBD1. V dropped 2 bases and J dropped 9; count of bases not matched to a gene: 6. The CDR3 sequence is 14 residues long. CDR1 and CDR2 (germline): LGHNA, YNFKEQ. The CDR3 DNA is TGTGCCAGCAGCCAACCGGGACAGGGGCGTCAAGCTTTCTTT. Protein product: CASSQPGQGRQAFF.

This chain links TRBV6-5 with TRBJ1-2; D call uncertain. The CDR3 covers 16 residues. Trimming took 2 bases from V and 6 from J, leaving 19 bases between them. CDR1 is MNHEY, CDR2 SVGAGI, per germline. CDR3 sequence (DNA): TGTGCCAGCAGTTACGGATCCCAGTCCAGGTTGGATGGCTACACCTTC. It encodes CASSYGSQSRLDGYTF.

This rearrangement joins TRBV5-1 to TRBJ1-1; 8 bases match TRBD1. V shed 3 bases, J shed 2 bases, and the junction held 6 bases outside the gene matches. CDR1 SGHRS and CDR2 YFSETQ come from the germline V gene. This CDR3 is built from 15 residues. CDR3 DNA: TGCGCCAGCAGCTCCGGGACAGGTCCCAACACTGAAGCTTTCTTT. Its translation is CASSSGTGPNTEAFF.

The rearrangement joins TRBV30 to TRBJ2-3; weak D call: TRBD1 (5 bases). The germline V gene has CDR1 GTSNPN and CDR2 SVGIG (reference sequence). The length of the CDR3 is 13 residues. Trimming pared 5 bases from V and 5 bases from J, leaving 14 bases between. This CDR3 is CAWETRAVDTQYF. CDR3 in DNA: TGTGCCTGGGAGACCAGGGCCGTAGATACGCAGTATTTT.

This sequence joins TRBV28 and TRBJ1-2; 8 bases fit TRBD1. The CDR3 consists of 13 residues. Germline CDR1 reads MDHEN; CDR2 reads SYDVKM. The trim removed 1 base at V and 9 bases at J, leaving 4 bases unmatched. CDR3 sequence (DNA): TGTGCCAGCAGTTTATCGACAGGGGATCGCTACACCTTC. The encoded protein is CASSLSTGDRYTF.

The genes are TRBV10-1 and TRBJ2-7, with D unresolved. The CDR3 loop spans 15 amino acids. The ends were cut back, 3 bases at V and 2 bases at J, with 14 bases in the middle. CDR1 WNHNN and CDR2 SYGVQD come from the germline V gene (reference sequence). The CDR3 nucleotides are TGCGCCAGCAGTGATGTTCAGGATAGACCCTACGAGCAGTACTTC. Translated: CASSDVQDRPYEQYF.

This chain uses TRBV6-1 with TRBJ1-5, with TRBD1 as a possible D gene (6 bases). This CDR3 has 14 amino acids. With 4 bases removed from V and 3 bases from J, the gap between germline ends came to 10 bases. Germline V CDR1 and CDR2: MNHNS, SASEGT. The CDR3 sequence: CASSAQGLNQPQHF. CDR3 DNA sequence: TGTGCCAGCAGTGCACAGGGCCTCAATCAGCCCCAGCATTTT.

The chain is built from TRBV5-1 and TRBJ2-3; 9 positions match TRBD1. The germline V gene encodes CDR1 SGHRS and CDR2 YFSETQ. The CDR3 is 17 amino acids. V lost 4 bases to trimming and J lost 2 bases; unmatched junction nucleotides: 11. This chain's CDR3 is CASSEGQGNLLTDTQYF. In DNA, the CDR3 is TGCGCCAGCAGCGAGGGACAGGGAAACTTACTCACAGATACGCAGTATTTT.

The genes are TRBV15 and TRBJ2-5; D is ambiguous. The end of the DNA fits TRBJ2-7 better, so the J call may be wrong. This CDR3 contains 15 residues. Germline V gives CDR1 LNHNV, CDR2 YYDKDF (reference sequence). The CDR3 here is CATSSQSSGGYEQYF. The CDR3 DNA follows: TGTGCCACCAGCAGCCAAAGTTCTGGCGGCTACGAGCAGTACTTC.

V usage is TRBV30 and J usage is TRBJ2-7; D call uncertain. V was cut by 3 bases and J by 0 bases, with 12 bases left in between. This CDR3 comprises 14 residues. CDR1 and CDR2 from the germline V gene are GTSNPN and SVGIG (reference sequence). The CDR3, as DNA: TGTGCCTGGAGATCAGGCGCCAGCTCCTACGAGCAGTACTTC. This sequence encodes CAWRSGASSYEQYF.

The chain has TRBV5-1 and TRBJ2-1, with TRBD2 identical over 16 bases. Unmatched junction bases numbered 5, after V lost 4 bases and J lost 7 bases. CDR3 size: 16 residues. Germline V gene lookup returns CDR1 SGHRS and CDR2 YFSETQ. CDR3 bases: TGCGCCAGCAGCGGGACTAGCGGGAGGGCCCTAAATGAGCAGTTCTTC. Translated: CASSGTSGRALNEQFF.

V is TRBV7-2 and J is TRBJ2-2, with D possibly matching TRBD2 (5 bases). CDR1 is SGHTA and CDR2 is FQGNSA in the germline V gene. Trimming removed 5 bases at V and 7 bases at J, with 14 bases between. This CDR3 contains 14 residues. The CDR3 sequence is CASSPGVENGELFF. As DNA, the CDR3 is TGTGCCAGCAGCCCCGGGGTGGAGAACGGGGAGCTGTTTTTT.

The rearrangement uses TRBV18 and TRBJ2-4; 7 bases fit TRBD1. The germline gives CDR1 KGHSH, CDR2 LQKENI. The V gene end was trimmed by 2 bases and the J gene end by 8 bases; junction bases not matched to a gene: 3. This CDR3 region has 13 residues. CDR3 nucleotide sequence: TGTGCCAGCTCACCAGTAACAGGGGACATTCAGTACTTC. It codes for CASSPVTGDIQYF.

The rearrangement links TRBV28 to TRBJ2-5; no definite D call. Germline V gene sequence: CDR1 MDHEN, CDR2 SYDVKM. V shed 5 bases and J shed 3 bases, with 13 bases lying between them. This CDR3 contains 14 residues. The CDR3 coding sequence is TGTGCCAGCAGTCCAAGACTGAGTGAAGAGACCCAGTACTTC. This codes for CASSPRLSEETQYF. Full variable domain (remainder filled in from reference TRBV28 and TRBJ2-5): DVKVTQSSRYLVKRTGEKVFLECVQDMDHENMFWYRQDPGLGLRLIYFSYDVKMKEKGDIPEGYSVSREKKERFSLILESASTNQTSMYLCASSPRLSEETQYFGPGTRLLVL.

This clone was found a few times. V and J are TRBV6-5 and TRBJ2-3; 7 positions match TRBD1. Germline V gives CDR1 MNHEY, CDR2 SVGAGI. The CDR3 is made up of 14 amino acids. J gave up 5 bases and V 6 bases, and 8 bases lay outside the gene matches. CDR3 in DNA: TGTGCCAGCAGGCGTAGTCAGGGGGTAGATACGCAGTATTTT. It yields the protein CASRRSQGVDTQYF.

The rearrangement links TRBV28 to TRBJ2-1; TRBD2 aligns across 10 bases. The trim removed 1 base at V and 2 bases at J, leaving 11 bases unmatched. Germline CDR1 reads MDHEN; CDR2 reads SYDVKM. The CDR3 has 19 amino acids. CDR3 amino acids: CASSLFPLASGSTYNEQFF. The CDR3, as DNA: TGTGCCAGCAGTTTATTCCCCCTCGCTAGCGGGAGTACCTACAATGAGCAGTTCTTC.

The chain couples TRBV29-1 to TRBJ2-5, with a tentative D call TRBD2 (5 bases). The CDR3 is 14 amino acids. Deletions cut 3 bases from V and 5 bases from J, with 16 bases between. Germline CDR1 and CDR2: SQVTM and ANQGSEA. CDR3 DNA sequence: TGCAGCGTTGAGGTCGAGGGAGTGAGGGAGACCCAGTACTTC. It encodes CSVEVEGVRETQYF.

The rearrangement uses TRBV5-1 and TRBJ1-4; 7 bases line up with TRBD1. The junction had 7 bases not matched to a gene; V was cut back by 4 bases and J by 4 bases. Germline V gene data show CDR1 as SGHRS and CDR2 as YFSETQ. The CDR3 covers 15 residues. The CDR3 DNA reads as TGCGCCAGCAGCCTCGGATCAGGGGGTAATGAAAAACTGTTTTTT. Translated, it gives CASSLGSGGNEKLFF. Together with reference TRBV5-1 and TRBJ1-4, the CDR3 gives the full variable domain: KAGVTQTPRYLIKTRGQQVTLSCSPISGHRSVSWYQQTPGQGLQFLFEYFSETQRNKGNFPGRFSGRQFSNSRSEMNVSTLELGDSALYLCASSLGSGGNEKLFFGSGTQLSVL.

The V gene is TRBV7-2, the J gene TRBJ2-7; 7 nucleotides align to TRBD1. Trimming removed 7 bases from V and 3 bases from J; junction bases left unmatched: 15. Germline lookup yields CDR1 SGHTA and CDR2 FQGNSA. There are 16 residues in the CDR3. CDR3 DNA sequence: TGTGCCAGCACCCGCAGGGGGAACCCAGGGGGCTACGAGCAGTACTTC. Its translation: CASTRRGNPGGYEQYF. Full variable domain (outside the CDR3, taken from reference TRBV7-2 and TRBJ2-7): GAGVSQSPSNKVTEKGKDVELRCDPISGHTALYWYRQSLGQGLEFLIYFQGNSAPDKSGLPSDRFSAERTGGSVSTLTIQRTQQEDSAVYLCASTRRGNPGGYEQYFGPGTRLTVT.

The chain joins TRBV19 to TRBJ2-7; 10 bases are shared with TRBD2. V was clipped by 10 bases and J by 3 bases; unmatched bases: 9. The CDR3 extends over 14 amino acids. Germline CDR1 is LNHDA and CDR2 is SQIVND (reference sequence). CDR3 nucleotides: TGTGCCACCTCCAGGCTAGCGGGGGACTACGAGCAGTACTTC. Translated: CATSRLAGDYEQYF. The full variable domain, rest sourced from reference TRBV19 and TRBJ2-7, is DGGITQSPKYLFRKEGQNVTLSCEQNLNHDAMYWYRQDPGQGLRLIYYSQIVNDFQKGDIAEGYSVSREKKESFPLTVTSAQKNPTAFYLCATSRLAGDYEQYFGPGTRLTVT.

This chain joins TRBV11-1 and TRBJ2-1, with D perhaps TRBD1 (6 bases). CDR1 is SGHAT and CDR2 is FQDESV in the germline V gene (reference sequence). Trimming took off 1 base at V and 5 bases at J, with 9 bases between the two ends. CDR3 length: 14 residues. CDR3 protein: CASSLGGRDNEQFF. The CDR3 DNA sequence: TGTGCCAGCAGCTTAGGGGGGCGCGACAATGAGCAGTTCTTC.

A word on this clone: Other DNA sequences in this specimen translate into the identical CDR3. CDR3 nucleotides: TGCGCCAGCAGTGAGTCGGGGACAGCACAAGAGACCCAGTACTTC. This encodes CASSESGTAQETQYF. The chain carries TRBV10-1 and TRBJ2-5, with TRBD1 matching 7 bases. Unmatched junction bases numbered 3, after V lost 0 bases and J lost 2 bases. From germline, CDR1 is WNHNN and CDR2 SYGVQD (reference sequence). The CDR3 runs 15 residues.

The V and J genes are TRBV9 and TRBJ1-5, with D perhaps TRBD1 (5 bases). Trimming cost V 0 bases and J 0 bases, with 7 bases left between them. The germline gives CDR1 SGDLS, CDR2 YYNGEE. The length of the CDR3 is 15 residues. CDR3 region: CASSVEGNSNQPQHF. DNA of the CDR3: TGTGCCAGCAGCGTAGAGGGGAATAGCAATCAGCCCCAGCATTTT.

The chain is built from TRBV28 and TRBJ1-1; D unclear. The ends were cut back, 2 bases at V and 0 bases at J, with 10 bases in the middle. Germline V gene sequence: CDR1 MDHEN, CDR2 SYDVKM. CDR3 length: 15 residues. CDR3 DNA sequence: TGTGCCAGCAGTTTAGGTTCGGTCATGAACACTGAAGCTTTCTTT. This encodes CASSLGSVMNTEAFF.

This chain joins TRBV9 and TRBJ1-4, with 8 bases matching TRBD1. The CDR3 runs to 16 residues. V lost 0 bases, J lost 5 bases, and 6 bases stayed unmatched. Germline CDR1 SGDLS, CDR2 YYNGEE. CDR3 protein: CASSVGAGTGNEKLFF. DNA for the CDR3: TGTGCCAGCAGCGTAGGGGCCGGGACAGGCAATGAAAAACTGTTTTTT.

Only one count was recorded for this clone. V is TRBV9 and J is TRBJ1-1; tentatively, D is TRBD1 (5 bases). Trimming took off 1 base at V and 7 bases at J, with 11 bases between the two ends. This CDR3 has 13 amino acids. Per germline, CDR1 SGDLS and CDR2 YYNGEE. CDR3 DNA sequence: TGTGCCAGCAGCGTACAGGGAAGGGATGAAGCTTTCTTT. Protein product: CASSVQGRDEAFF.

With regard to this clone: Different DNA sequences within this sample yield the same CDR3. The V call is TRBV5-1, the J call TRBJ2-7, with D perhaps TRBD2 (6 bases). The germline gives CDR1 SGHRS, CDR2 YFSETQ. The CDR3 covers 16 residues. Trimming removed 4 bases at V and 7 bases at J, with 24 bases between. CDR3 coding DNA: TGCGCCAGCAGCGTCCGACTAGGTACAAAGGTGAGGGAGCAGTACTTC. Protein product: CASSVRLGTKVREQYF. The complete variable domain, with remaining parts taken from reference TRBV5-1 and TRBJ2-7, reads KAGVTQTPRYLIKTRGQQVTLSCSPISGHRSVSWYQQTPGQGLQFLFEYFSETQRNKGNFPGRFSGRQFSNSRSEMNVSTLELGDSALYLCASSVRLGTKVREQYFGPGTRLTVT.

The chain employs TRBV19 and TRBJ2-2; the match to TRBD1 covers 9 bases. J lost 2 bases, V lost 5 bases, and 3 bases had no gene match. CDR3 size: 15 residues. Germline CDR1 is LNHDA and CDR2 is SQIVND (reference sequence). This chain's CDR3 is CASSRDRVNTGELFF. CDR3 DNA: TGTGCCAGTAGTCGGGACAGGGTAAACACCGGGGAGCTGTTTTTT.

CDR3 nucleotide sequence: TGTGCCAGCAGCCGAGCGGGGGCGGGCACTGAAGCTTTCTTT. This codes for CASSRAGAGTEAFF. This chain joins TRBV5-5 and TRBJ1-1; maybe TRBD1 (6 bases). This CDR3 is 14 amino acids long. Germline CDR1 is SGHKS and CDR2 is YYEKEE (reference sequence). Trimming cost V 4 bases and J 4 bases, with 14 bases left between them.